The T cell receptor beta chain described here comes from a study of beta chain features in type 1 diabetes. Every isolated RNA sample was fully reverse transcribed, so sequencing captured expressed TCRB transcripts. Data came from immunoSEQ multiplex PCR; TCRdb stores just in-frame clones and leaves some out. This table has 220,000 or so clones, 68% appearing once. As concerns this clone: Its cognate antigen is unknown.

Study-wide points: Moderately but significantly shorter TCRB CDR3s were found in Type 1 diabetes patients in all four CD4+ subsets. Naive, central memory and Treg TCRB repertoires seemed to resemble each other more closely in patients than they did in healthy donors. The question left open here concerned HLA type influencing TCRB rearrangement.

There are 13 residues in the CDR3. Germline V lookup: CDR1 SQVTM, CDR2 ANQGSEA. Trimming left V 6 bases short and J 3 bases short, with 12 bases between. Sample: naive CD4+ T cells from blood. The chain recombines TRBV29-1 with TRBJ2-1; D ambiguous. This sequence originates from a man in his thirties or forties in good health. The CDR3 is CSVVGLHYNEQFF. CDR3 coding DNA: TGCAGCGTGGTCGGGCTTCACTACAATGAGCAGTTCTTC.